What follows describes a single T cell receptor (beta chain). Its antigen remains unidentified. The repertoire was sequenced with immunoSEQ multiplex PCR; TCRdb's copy has only in-frame clones and lacks some. The table lists 70,000 or so clones, more than 85% of them singletons. In germline, CDR1 is MGHRA, CDR2 YSYEKL. The CDR3 has 16 amino acids. J was trimmed by 2 bases and V by 0 bases; bases with no gene match: 5. The data are from a study of OX40 agonist ivuxolimab in advanced cancers. In the study overall: Ivuxolimab, which is an agonistic anti-OX40 (CD134) antibody, was administered to the patients.

Overall study findings and caveats: Nonresponders included some who also had low normalized T-cell clonal expansion. Expanded clones belonging to CD8+ T cells outnumbered, on average, those of CD4+.

V is TRBV4-1 and J is TRBJ2-7; 9 bases fit TRBD1. This specimen consisted of CD4+ or CD8+ T cells sorted from blood, obtained in a trial of the OX40 agonist ivuxolimab. This receptor was identified in an adult with an advanced solid tumor such as melanoma, head and neck, liver or kidney cancer. The CDR3 DNA reads TGCGCCAGCAGCCAAGATACGGGACAGGGTGCCTACGAGCAGTACTTC. As protein: CASSQDTGQGAYEQYF.